Below are 10 T cell receptor beta chains sequenced from a single sample in a study of shared clonotypes between healthy human individuals. Using immunoSEQ multiplex PCR, the repertoire was profiled, and TCRdb retains in-frame clones only, with some absent. The sample records a few million clones, under 97% being singletons. Sequenced input: naive CD4+ T cells sorted from blood. Regarding subset: CD45RA+ positively selected. These receptors came from a man between 18 and 35 years old in good health.

The V call is TRBV5-1, the J call TRBJ1-1, with a weak D call TRBD1 (5 bases). This CDR3 has 13 amino acids. CDR1 is SGHRS, CDR2 YFSETQ, per germline. V was cut by 0 bases and J by 7 bases, with 10 bases left in between. The CDR3 loop is CASSLAGGNEAFF. The CDR3 nucleotides are TGCGCCAGCAGCTTGGCCGGGGGGAATGAAGCTTTCTTT.

The chain carries TRBV12-5 and TRBJ1-2; TRBD1 matches 9 bases. J lost 4 bases, V lost 7 bases, and 7 bases had no gene match. CDR1 is LGHNT, CDR2 FRNRAP, per germline. The CDR3 has 14 amino acids. DNA of the CDR3: TGTGCTAGTGTAGGACAGGGGACGGGCTATGGCTACACCTTC. Its translation: CASVGQGTGYGYTF. Filled out from reference TRBV12-5 and TRBJ1-2, the complete variable domain reads DARVTQTPRHKVTEMGQEVTMRCQPILGHNTVFWYRQTMMQGLELLAYFRNRAPLDDSGMPKDRFSAEMPDATLATLKIQPSEPRDSAVYFCASVGQGTGYGYTFGSGTRLTVV.

The chain carries TRBV6-5 and TRBJ1-5; 10 nucleotides align to TRBD1. The CDR3 runs 14 residues. Germline CDR1 and CDR2: MNHEY and SVGAGI. The J segment lost 4 bases and the V segment lost 8 bases, leaving 5 bases of the junction unmatched. This CDR3 is CASRGTGENQPQHF. CDR3 sequence (DNA): TGTGCCAGCCGCGGGACAGGGGAAAATCAGCCCCAGCATTTT.

V is TRBV30 and J is TRBJ2-7; unclear D gene. CDR3 length: 13 amino acids. V was clipped by 4 bases and J by 0 bases, with 10 bases between them. Germline CDR1 and CDR2: GTSNPN and SVGIG (reference sequence). CDR3 sequence reads: CAWIALGSYEQYF. The CDR3 DNA reads TGTGCCTGGATTGCCCTTGGCTCCTACGAGCAGTACTTC.

This chain joins TRBV7-6 and TRBJ2-1, with D perhaps TRBD2 (5 bases). V was cut by 1 base and J by 8 bases, with 9 bases left in between. Looked up from germline, CDR1 is SGHVS and CDR2 is FNYEAQ. The length of the CDR3 is 13 residues. CDR3 bases: TGTGCCAGCAGCTTAGGAGGGTGGGATGAGCAGTTCTTC. This sequence encodes CASSLGGWDEQFF. Together with reference TRBV7-6 and TRBJ2-1, the CDR3 gives the full variable domain: GAGVSQSPRYKVTKRGQDVALRCDPISGHVSLYWYRQALGQGPEFLTYFNYEAQQDKSGLPNDRFSAERPEGSISTLTIQRTEQRDSAMYRCASSLGGWDEQFFGPGTRLTVL.

The chain employs TRBV4-3 and TRBJ2-7; 7 bases fit TRBD2. The ends lost 1 base at V and 7 bases at J; junction bases unmatched: 7. The CDR3 runs 14 residues. Germline CDR1 is LGHNA and CDR2 is YSLEER. The CDR3 loop is CASSQGLADGEQYF. The CDR3 coding sequence is TGCGCCAGCAGCCAAGGGCTAGCGGATGGGGAGCAGTACTTC.

This clone was counted only a few times. The gene calls are TRBV11-3 and TRBJ2-7, with TRBD1 matching 8 bases. This CDR3 contains 15 residues. Unmatched junction bases numbered 9, after V lost 6 bases and J lost 2 bases. Germline loops: CDR1 SGHNT, CDR2 YENEEA. CDR3 sequence reads: CASSLNSGGAYEQYF. The CDR3 nucleotides are TGTGCCAGCAGTCTAAACTCAGGGGGCGCCTACGAGCAGTACTTC. Based on the CDR3 plus reference TRBV11-3 and TRBJ2-7, the full variable domain is EAGVVQSPRYKIIEKKQPVAFWCNPISGHNTLYWYLQNLGQGPELLIRYENEEAVDDSQLPKDRFSAERLKGVDSTLKIQPAELGDSAVYLCASSLNSGGAYEQYFGPGTRLTVT.

Comment on this clone: The sample holds other DNA sequences that translate to the same CDR3. The gene calls are TRBV5-1 and TRBJ2-2; D uncertain. This CDR3 has 13 residues. The V end was cut by 0 bases, the J end by 3 bases, with 3 bases between. Germline V gene lookup returns CDR1 SGHRS and CDR2 YFSETQ. The CDR3: CASSLADTGELFF. The CDR3 DNA sequence: TGCGCCAGCAGCTTGGCGGACACCGGGGAGCTGTTTTTT.

The chain has TRBV10-3 and TRBJ2-3, with D tentatively TRBD2 (6 bases). V dropped 6 bases and J dropped 4 bases, with 17 bases sitting between them. The CDR3 length is 15 residues. Per the germline V gene, CDR1 is ENHRY and CDR2 is SYGVKD. As DNA, the CDR3 is TGTGCCATCAGCAGGGACTTCGACGCCCCAGATACGCAGTATTTT. This encodes CAISRDFDAPDTQYF.

The chain links TRBV5-1 to TRBJ2-2; D is uncertain. In germline, CDR1 is SGHRS, CDR2 YFSETQ. V dropped 6 bases and J dropped 2 bases, with 11 bases sitting between them. The CDR3 loop spans 14 amino acids. The CDR3 bases are TGCGCCAGCATAGGAGCCGGAAACACCGGGGAGCTGTTTTTT. The encoded protein is CASIGAGNTGELFF. Full variable domain (rest looked up from reference TRBV5-1 and TRBJ2-2): KAGVTQTPRYLIKTRGQQVTLSCSPISGHRSVSWYQQTPGQGLQFLFEYFSETQRNKGNFPGRFSGRQFSNSRSEMNVSTLELGDSALYLCASIGAGNTGELFFGEGSRLTVL.